These 23 T cell receptor beta chains originate from one sample sequenced in a study of cytomegalovirus exposure and HLA in healthy donors. This PCR relied on a set of 60 Vbeta primers and 13 Jbeta primers. Profiled with immunoSEQ multiplex PCR; TCRdb holds only in-frame clones, not every one. The table has around 170,000 clones, 70% to 85% seen once; the top ten hold roughly 1.5%. The sequenced sample consisted of PBMCs. All receptors come from a man aged 18 to 29 in good health and CMV-seronegative.

CDR3 protein: CASSQDWRLAGSNTDTQYF. CDR3 in DNA: TGCGCCAGCAGCCAAGATTGGCGCCTAGCGGGATCCAACACAGATACGCAGTATTTT. The rearrangement uses TRBV4-3 and TRBJ2-3, with 9 bases fitting TRBD2. Losses at the gene ends were 0 bases for V and 2 bases for J; bases not matched to a gene: 12. Germline V gives CDR1 LGHNA, CDR2 YSLEER. There are 19 residues in the CDR3.

The chain employs TRBV18 and TRBJ2-1; the D gene is possibly TRBD2 (5 bases). Deletions cut 4 bases from V and 7 bases from J, with 11 bases between. This CDR3 spans 13 amino acids. The germline gives CDR1 KGHSH, CDR2 LQKENI. Written as DNA, the CDR3 is TGTGCCAGCTCACAATCCCCGGGGAATGAGCAGTTCTTC. This gives the protein CASSQSPGNEQFF.

This chain connects TRBV4-3 to TRBJ1-1; D remains ambiguous. The CDR3 has 13 amino acids. Germline V CDR1 and CDR2: LGHNA, YSLEER. Trimming left V 6 bases short and J 0 bases short, with 8 bases between. The CDR3 sequence is CASRQQMNTEAFF. The CDR3, as DNA: TGCGCCAGCAGACAACAAATGAACACTGAAGCTTTCTTT.

The V and J genes are TRBV28 and TRBJ2-5; D might be TRBD2 (5 bases). V lost 2 bases to trimming and J lost 4 bases, with 17 bases between them. Per the germline V gene, CDR1 is MDHEN and CDR2 is SYDVKM. This CDR3 contains 16 residues. The CDR3 protein is CASSLPLVREGETQYF. As DNA, the CDR3 is TGTGCCAGCAGTTTACCCCTTGTGAGGGAAGGAGAGACCCAGTACTTC. Using reference TRBV28 and TRBJ2-5 for the parts outside the CDR3, the full variable domain is DVKVTQSSRYLVKRTGEKVFLECVQDMDHENMFWYRQDPGLGLRLIYFSYDVKMKEKGDIPEGYSVSREKKERFSLILESASTNQTSMYLCASSLPLVREGETQYFGPGTRLLVL.

The V and J genes are TRBV5-1 and TRBJ2-7, with 9 bases fitting TRBD1. The CDR3 covers 16 residues. Germline CDR1 and CDR2: SGHRS and YFSETQ. The junction had 11 bases not matched to a gene; V was cut back by 2 bases and J by 5 bases. CDR3 loop: CASSFSQGALGDEQYF. The CDR3 bases are TGCGCCAGCAGCTTTTCACAGGGGGCGCTTGGTGACGAGCAGTACTTC. The full variable domain, with the rest looked up from reference TRBV5-1 and TRBJ2-7, is KAGVTQTPRYLIKTRGQQVTLSCSPISGHRSVSWYQQTPGQGLQFLFEYFSETQRNKGNFPGRFSGRQFSNSRSEMNVSTLELGDSALYLCASSFSQGALGDEQYFGPGTRLTVT.

As regards this clone: The same CDR3 can be traced to other DNA sequences in this sample. The rearrangement joins TRBV18 to TRBJ2-7; 11 bases line up with TRBD1. Germline lookup yields CDR1 KGHSH and CDR2 LQKENI. Losses at the gene ends were 3 bases for V and 2 bases for J; bases not matched to a gene: 3. The CDR3 loop spans 15 amino acids. The DNA of the CDR3 is TGTGCCAGCTCACCGCCGGGACAGGGGGCCTACGAGCAGTACTTC. This encodes CASSPPGQGAYEQYF.

The rearrangement uses TRBV14 and TRBJ1-1; maybe TRBD1 (6 bases). The V and J ends lost 3 bases and 0 bases respectively, with 14 bases between them. Germline V lookup: CDR1 SGHDN, CDR2 FVKESK. This CDR3 is 16 amino acids long. Here the CDR3 reads CASSHGRTVMNTEAFF. The CDR3 DNA reads as TGTGCCAGCAGCCACGGACGGACAGTCATGAACACTGAAGCTTTCTTT.

The rearrangement uses TRBV4-2 and TRBJ1-2, with 8 positions matching TRBD1. The CDR3 extends over 12 amino acids. In germline, CDR1 is LGHNA, CDR2 YNFKEQ. Unmatched junction bases numbered 0, after V lost 2 bases and J lost 7 bases. The CDR3 coding sequence is TGTGCCAGCAGCCAACAGGGGGCTGGCTACACCTTC. Residues: CASSQQGAGYTF.

This clone was seen only a few times. The V call is TRBV30, the J call TRBJ2-7; 7 nucleotides match TRBD2. V dropped 2 bases and J dropped 7; count of bases not matched to a gene: 14. Germline V lookup: CDR1 GTSNPN, CDR2 SVGIG (reference sequence). This CDR3 is 15 amino acids long. The CDR3 is CAWSSPAIRGVEQYF. In nucleotides, the CDR3 is TGTGCCTGGAGTTCACCCGCTATCCGGGGGGTAGAGCAGTACTTC.

This clone was detected a few times. The J gene is TRBJ1-2, the V gene TRBV18; D not certain. Germline V CDR1 and CDR2: KGHSH, LQKENI. The CDR3 is 16 residues long. Trimming stripped 6 bases from V and 7 bases from J, with 24 bases between. CDR3 sequence: CASSKTPATLLSGYTF. The CDR3 nucleotides are TGTGCCAGCTCCAAAACCCCCGCTACCTTGCTGAGTGGCTACACCTTC.

The chain joins TRBV5-5 to TRBJ2-1; 8 nucleotides agree with TRBD2. The CDR3 consists of 14 residues. J lost 4 bases, V lost 3 bases, and 3 bases had no gene match. Germline CDR1 and CDR2: SGHKS and YYEKEE (reference sequence). CDR3 nucleotide sequence: TGTGCCAGCAGCTACTTAGCGGGGTACAATGAGCAGTTCTTC. Translation gives CASSYLAGYNEQFF.

The genes are TRBV9 and TRBJ2-3; 7 bases line up with TRBD2. The CDR3 contains 15 residues. V lost 0 bases and J lost 8; bases outside the gene matches: 9. Germline values: CDR1 SGDLS, CDR2 YYNGEE. CDR3 in DNA: TGTGCCAGCAGCGTAGAGTATGCATGGGGGGGTACGCAGTATTTT. It codes for CASSVEYAWGGTQYF. The full variable domain, rest sourced from reference TRBV9 and TRBJ2-3, is DSGVTQTPKHLITATGQRVTLRCSPRSGDLSVYWYQQSLDQGLQFLIQYYNGEERAKGNILERFSAQQFPDLHSELNLSSLELGDSALYFCASSVEYAWGGTQYFGPGTRLTVL.

Turning to this clone: A junction boundary mismatches the germline segment, possibly from a read error. Other nucleotide sequences in the sample specify the same CDR3. The chain recombines TRBV2 with TRBJ2-5; 7 nucleotides align to TRBD1. CDR3 length equals 12 residues. In germline, CDR1 is SNHLY, CDR2 FYNNEI. The CDR3 region is CASRYRGETQYF. In nucleotides, the CDR3 is TGCGCCAGCCGGTACAGGGGCGAGACCCAGTACTTC.

The chain links TRBV18 to TRBJ1-1; D perhaps matches TRBD1 (6 bases). V was trimmed by 6 bases and J by 9 bases, leaving 17 bases between them. The CDR3 loop spans 13 amino acids. Per the germline V gene, CDR1 is KGHSH and CDR2 is LQKENI. The CDR3 bases are TGTGCCAGCTCGCCGGGACAAGTTCTCCAAGCTTTCTTT. It encodes CASSPGQVLQAFF. The whole variable domain, remainder taken from reference TRBV18 and TRBJ1-1, is NAGVMQNPRHLVRRRGQEARLRCSPMKGHSHVYWYRQLPEEGLKFMVYLQKENIIDESGMPKERFSAEFPKEGPSILRIQQVVRGDSAAYFCASSPGQVLQAFFGQGTRLTVV.

The J gene is TRBJ2-1, the V gene TRBV4-3; 9 bases agree with TRBD2. The CDR3 loop spans 17 amino acids. The germline V gene has CDR1 LGHNA and CDR2 YSLEER. Unmatched junction bases numbered 5, after V lost 0 bases and J lost 2 bases. The CDR3 coding sequence is TGCGCCAGCAGCCAAGATCACGCTAGCGGGGCCTACAATGAGCAGTTCTTC. The encoded protein is CASSQDHASGAYNEQFF.

V is TRBV20-1 and J is TRBJ2-7; D remains unclear. This CDR3 comprises 11 residues. V was clipped by 6 bases and J by 3 bases, with 9 bases between them. Looked up from germline, CDR1 is DFQATT and CDR2 is SNEGSKA (reference sequence). Here the CDR3 reads CSASDHYEQYF. CDR3 DNA: TGCAGTGCCAGCGACCACTACGAGCAGTACTTC.

Concerning this clone: At one boundary the junction diverges from the germline segment, which might be a read error. The gene calls are TRBV7-9 and TRBJ1-1, with D possibly TRBD1 on 5 matching bases. The CDR3 sequence is 13 residues long. CDR1 and CDR2 (germline): SEHNR, FQNEAQ (reference sequence). In DNA form, the CDR3 reads TGTTCCAGCAGCCCCTCAGGCGGGGGTGAAGCTTTCTTT. Translated, it gives CSSSPSGGGEAFF.

The chain recombines TRBV30 with TRBJ2-1; 8 bases are shared with TRBD2. From germline, CDR1 is GTSNPN and CDR2 SVGIG (reference sequence). The CDR3 runs 15 residues. Trimming removed 4 bases from V and 0 bases from J; junction bases left unmatched: 5. CDR3 DNA: TGTGCCTGGATTCCGAGCGGGGGCTCCTACAATGAGCAGTTCTTC. Protein sequence: CAWIPSGGSYNEQFF.

The chain joins TRBV6-5 to TRBJ2-6; 7 nucleotides agree with TRBD1. The CDR3 is 15 amino acids. V lost 9 bases to trimming and J lost 0 bases; unmatched junction nucleotides: 5. Germline-derived CDR1 and CDR2 are MNHEY and SVGAGI. CDR3 DNA: TGTGCCAGTCGGGACAGTAACTCTGGGGCCAACGTCCTGACTTTC. Amino acid sequence: CASRDSNSGANVLTF.

The J gene is TRBJ1-2, the V gene TRBV30, with no clear D. V lost 3 bases, J lost 2 bases, and 10 bases lay in between. This CDR3 is 13 amino acids long. Germline assignment: CDR1 GTSNPN and CDR2 SVGIG (reference sequence). The CDR3 region is CAWSLLFNYGYTF. CDR3 nucleotides: TGTGCCTGGAGCCTCCTATTCAACTATGGCTACACCTTC. Complete variable domain (other parts from reference TRBV30 and TRBJ1-2): SQTIHQWPATLVQPVGSPLSLECTVEGTSNPNLYWYRQAAGRGLQLLFYSVGIGQISSEVPQNLSASRPQDRQFILSSKKLLLSDSGFYLCAWSLLFNYGYTFGSGTRLTVV.

Remarks on this clone: The junction and the germline gene differ at one end; a read error may be behind it. The chain has TRBV29-1 and TRBJ1-2; tentative D call: TRBD1 (6 bases). Germline CDR1 SQVTM, CDR2 ANQGSEA. The CDR3 sequence is 12 residues long. Written as DNA, the CDR3 is TGCAGCGTTGGGGGGCAGGGCGATGGCTACCCCTTC. The encoded protein is CSVGGQGDGYPF.

In nucleotides, the CDR3 is TGTGCCAGCAGCTCCAGGGGGCTGGTCACTGAAGCTTTCTTT. It translates to CASSSRGLVTEAFF. The chain recombines TRBV7-9 with TRBJ1-1, with 8 bases fitting TRBD1. The CDR3 covers 14 residues. Germline V gene sequence: CDR1 SEHNR, CDR2 FQNEAQ (reference sequence). V was clipped by 4 bases and J by 4 bases; unmatched bases: 5.

The DNA for the CDR3 is TGTGCCTGGAGTGTACGTCGCGGGGGCCGCGCCTACGAGCAGTACTTC. Protein: CAWSVRRGGRAYEQYF. The chain has TRBV30 and TRBJ2-5; possible D gene TRBD2, 7 bases. TRBJ2-7 matches the DNA end more closely, so the J call is doubtful. Germline CDR1 GTSNPN, CDR2 SVGIG (reference sequence). This CDR3 contains 16 residues.